This TCR beta chain was recovered during a study of neurological immune-mediated disorders. Study outcomes and limitations: The greatest degree of TCR clonal expansion was observed in HTLV-1-associated myelopathy, with the lowest in multiple sclerosis, below that of healthy controls.

Time point in this sample: longitudinal time-point 3. Healthy control participants comprised blood bank volunteers in Maryland, USA. The unsorted libraries originated from 2 million PBMCs kept at -80 C. The J segment lost 5 bases and the V segment lost 3 bases, leaving 4 bases of the junction unmatched. CDR1 SQVTM and CDR2 ANQGSEA come from the germline V gene. There are 14 residues in the CDR3. Synthesis of cDNA used 5'RACE (with 10-nucleotide random UMIs). MiXCR was run by TCRdb on the 5' RACE reads, yielding one entry per CDR3 protein. The sample lists roughly 42,000 distinct CDR3 sequences, 13% occurring once. This clonotype came up many times. Antigen specificity is unknown.

Sample: PBMCs. The chain recombines TRBV29-1 with TRBJ2-2; TRBD1 agrees at 9 bases. The TCR comes from a man in his thirties or forties in good health. This CDR3 reads CSVDGTGSTGELFF. DNA of the CDR3: TGCAGCGTTGATGGGACAGGGAGTACCGGGGAGCTGTTTTTT.